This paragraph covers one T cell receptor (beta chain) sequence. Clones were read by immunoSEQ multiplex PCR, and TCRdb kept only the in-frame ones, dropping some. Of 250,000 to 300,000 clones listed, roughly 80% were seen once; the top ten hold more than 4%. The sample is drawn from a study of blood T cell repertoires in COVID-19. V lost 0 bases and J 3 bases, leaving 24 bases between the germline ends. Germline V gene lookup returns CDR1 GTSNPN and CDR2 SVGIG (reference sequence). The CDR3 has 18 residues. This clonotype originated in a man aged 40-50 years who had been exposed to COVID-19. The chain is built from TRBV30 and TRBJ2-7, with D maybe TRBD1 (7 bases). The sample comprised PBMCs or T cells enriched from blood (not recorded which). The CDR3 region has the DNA TGTGCCTGGAGTGTTGGGCAGGGGGGCCGTCAGAGATTCTACGAGCAGTACTTC. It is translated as CAWSVGQGGRQRFYEQYF.